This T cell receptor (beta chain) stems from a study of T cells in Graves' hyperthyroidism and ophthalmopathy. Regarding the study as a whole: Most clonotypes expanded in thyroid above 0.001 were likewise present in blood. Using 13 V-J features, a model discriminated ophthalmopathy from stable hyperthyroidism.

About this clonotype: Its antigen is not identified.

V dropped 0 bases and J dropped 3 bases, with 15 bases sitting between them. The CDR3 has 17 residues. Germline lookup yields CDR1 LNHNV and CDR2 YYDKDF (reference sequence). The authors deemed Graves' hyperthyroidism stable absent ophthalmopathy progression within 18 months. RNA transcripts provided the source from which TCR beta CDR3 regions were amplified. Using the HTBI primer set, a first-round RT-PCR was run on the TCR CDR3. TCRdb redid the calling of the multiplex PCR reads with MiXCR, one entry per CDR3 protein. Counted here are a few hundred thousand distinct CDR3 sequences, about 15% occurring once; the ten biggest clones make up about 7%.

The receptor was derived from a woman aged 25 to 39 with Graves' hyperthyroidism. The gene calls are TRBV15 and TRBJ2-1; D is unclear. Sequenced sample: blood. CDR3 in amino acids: CATSRDKRIAVYNEQFF. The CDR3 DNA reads TGTGCCACCAGCAGAGATAAAAGGATAGCAGTCTACAATGAGCAGTTCTTC.